The source of this T cell receptor (beta chain) is a study of T cell responses to AZD1222 COVID-19 vaccine. To note about this clone: Its antigen is undetermined.

Germline-derived CDR1 and CDR2 are LNHDA and SQIVND (reference sequence). Trimming cost V 3 bases and J 6 bases, with 9 bases left between them. This CDR3 has 13 amino acids. The repertoire was sequenced with immunoSEQ multiplex PCR; TCRdb's copy has only in-frame clones and lacks some. The table lists 100,000 to 150,000 clones, 75% to 90% of them singletons. Study results and limitations: Repertoire sampling happened only post peak T cell response. Spike-specific TCR breadth and depth rose after two AZD1222 doses.

This clonotype originated in an adult in good health. This chain links TRBV19 with TRBJ1-5; D uncertain. The sample in question was peripheral blood, obtained on day 0 of AZD1222 vaccination. The CDR3: CASSIAVAQPQHF. CDR3 coding DNA: TGTGCCAGTAGTATCGCAGTGGCTCAGCCCCAGCATTTT.